This TCR beta chain was identified during a study of T-cell memory formation after mild COVID-19. Constant-segment primers were used for 5'RACE, and the resulting TCR alpha and TCR beta cDNA libraries carried sample barcodes and UMIs. One entry per CDR3 protein, called by TCRdb with MiXCR from the 5' RACE reads. Here the sample spans 350,000 to 500,000 distinct CDR3 sequences, around 20% being singletons. This clonotype was seen more than once but under ten times. The sequence was collected from an adult woman who had mild COVID-19 (a few samples of this study predate the infection). Cell type and time point are not known. The sequenced material came from PBMCs or a T cell subset sorted from them (not recorded which).

CDR3 protein: CASSLAPGSGNGYTF. CDR3 in DNA: TGTGCCAGCAGTTTAGCTCCAGGGAGTGGGAATGGCTACACCTTC. The chain has TRBV12-3 or TRBV12-4 and TRBJ1-2; a weak D match, TRBD1 (5 bases). V was clipped by 0 bases and J by 6 bases, with 14 bases between them. This CDR3 has 15 residues.